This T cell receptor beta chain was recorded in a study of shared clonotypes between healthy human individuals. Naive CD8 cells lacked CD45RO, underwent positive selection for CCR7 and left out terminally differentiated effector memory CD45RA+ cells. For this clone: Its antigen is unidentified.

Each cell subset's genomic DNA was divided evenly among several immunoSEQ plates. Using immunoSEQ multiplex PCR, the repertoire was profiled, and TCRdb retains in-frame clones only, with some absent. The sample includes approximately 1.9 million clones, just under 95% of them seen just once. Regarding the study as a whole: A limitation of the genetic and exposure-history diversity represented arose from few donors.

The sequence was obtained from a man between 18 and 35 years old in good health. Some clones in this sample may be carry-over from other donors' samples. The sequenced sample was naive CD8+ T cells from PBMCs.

The CDR3 nucleotides are TGTGCCAGCTCACGAACGCAGGGGGCTGGGGCCAACGTCCTGACTTTC. Its protein is CASSRTQGAGANVLTF. The chain is built from TRBV9 and TRBJ2-6, with 7 bases aligning to TRBD1. V dropped 7 bases and J dropped 2; count of bases not matched to a gene: 9. The CDR3 has 16 residues. Germline V CDR1 and CDR2: SGDLS, YYNGEE.